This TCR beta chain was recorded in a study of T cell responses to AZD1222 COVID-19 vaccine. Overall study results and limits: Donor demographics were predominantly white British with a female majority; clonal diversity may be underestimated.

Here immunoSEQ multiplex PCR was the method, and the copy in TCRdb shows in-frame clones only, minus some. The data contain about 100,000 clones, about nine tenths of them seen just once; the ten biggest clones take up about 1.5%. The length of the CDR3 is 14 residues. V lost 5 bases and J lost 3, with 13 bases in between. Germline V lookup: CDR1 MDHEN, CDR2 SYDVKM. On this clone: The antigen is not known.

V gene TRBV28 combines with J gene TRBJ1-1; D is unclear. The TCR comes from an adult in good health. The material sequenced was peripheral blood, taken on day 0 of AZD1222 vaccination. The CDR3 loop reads CASSPAQSYTEAFF. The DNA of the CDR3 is TGTGCCAGCAGTCCGGCCCAGAGTTACACTGAAGCTTTCTTT.